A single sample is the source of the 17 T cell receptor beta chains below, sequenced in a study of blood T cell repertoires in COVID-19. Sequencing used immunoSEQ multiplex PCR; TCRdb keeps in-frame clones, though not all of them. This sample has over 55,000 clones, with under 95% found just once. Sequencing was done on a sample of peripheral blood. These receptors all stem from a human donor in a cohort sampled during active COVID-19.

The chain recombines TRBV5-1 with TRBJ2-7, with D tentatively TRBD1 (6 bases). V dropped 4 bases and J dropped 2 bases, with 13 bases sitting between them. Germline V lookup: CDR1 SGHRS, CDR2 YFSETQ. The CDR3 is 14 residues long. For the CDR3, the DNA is TGCGCCAGCAGCCCACGGACAGACACCTACGAGCAGTACTTC. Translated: CASSPRTDTYEQYF.

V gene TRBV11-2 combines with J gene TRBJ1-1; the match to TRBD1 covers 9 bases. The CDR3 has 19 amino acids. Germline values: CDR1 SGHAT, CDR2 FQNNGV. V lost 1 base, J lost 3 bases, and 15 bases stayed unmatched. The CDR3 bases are TGTGCCAGCAGCTTAGGGCGGTGGAGGACAGGGGAGGGGCACACTGAAGCTTTCTTT. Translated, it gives CASSLGRWRTGEGHTEAFF.

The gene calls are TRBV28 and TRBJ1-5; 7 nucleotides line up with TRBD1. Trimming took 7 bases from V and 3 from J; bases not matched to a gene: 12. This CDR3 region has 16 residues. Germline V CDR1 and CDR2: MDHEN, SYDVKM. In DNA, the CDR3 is TGTGCCAGCACCACCGGACAGGATTGGGTCAATCAGCCCCAGCATTTT. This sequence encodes CASTTGQDWVNQPQHF. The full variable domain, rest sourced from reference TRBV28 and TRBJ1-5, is DVKVTQSSRYLVKRTGEKVFLECVQDMDHENMFWYRQDPGLGLRLIYFSYDVKMKEKGDIPEGYSVSREKKERFSLILESASTNQTSMYLCASTTGQDWVNQPQHFGDGTRLSIL.

For the CDR3, the DNA is TGTGCCAGCAGGGCCTGGCTCGGGAATGAAAAACTGTTTTTT. This gives the protein CASRAWLGNEKLFF. The chain uses TRBV2 and TRBJ1-4; D remains ambiguous. Trimming pared 6 bases from V and 5 bases from J, leaving 13 bases between. Germline lookup yields CDR1 SNHLY and CDR2 FYNNEI. The CDR3 has 14 residues.

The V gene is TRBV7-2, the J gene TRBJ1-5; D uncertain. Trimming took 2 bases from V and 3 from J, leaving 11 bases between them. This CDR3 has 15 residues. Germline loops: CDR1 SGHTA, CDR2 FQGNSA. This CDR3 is CASSLRPVSNQPQHF. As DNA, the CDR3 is TGTGCCAGCAGCTTACGTCCGGTTTCCAATCAGCCCCAGCATTTT.

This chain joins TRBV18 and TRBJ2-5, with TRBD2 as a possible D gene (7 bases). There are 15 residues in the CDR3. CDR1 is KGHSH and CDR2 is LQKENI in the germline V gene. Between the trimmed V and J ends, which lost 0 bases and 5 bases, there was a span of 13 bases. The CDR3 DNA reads TGTGCCAGCTCACCACCCAGGGGAGGGGTGGAGACCCAGTACTTC. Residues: CASSPPRGGVETQYF.

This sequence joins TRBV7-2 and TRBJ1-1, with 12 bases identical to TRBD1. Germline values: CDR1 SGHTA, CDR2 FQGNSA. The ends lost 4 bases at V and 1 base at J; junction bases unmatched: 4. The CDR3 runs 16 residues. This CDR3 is CASSSPGQGANTEAFF. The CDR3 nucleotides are TGTGCCAGCAGCTCCCCGGGACAGGGGGCGAACACTGAAGCTTTCTTT.

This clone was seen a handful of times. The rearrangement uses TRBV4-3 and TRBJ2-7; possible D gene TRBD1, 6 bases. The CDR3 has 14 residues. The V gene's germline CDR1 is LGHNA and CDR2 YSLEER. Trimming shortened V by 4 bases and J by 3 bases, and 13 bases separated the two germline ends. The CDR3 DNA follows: TGCGCCAGCAGCCCGGTAATACAGGGCTACGAGCAGTACTTC. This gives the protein CASSPVIQGYEQYF.

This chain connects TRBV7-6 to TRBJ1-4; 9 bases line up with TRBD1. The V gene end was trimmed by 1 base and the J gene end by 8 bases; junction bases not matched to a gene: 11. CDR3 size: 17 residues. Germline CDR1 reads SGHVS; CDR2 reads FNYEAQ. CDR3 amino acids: CASSLVGQGGREEKLFF. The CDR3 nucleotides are TGTGCCAGCAGCTTAGTGGGACAGGGAGGGCGGGAAGAAAAACTGTTTTTT.

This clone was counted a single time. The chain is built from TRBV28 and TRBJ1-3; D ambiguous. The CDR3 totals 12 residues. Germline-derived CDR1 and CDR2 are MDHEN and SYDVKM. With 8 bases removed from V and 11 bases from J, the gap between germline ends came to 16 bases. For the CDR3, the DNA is TGTGCCAGCCGGATGGAGGAGAGCTCCATATATTTT. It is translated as CASRMEESSIYF. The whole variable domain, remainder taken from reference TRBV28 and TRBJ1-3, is DVKVTQSSRYLVKRTGEKVFLECVQDMDHENMFWYRQDPGLGLRLIYFSYDVKMKEKGDIPEGYSVSREKKERFSLILESASTNQTSMYLCASRMEESSIYFGEGSWLTVV.

CDR3 protein: CASSQLQGAPYEQYF. The CDR3 DNA reads TGCGCCAGCAGCCAGCTCCAGGGGGCCCCCTACGAGCAGTACTTC. J is TRBJ2-7 and V is TRBV4-1; 8 bases align to TRBD1. Germline CDR1 reads MGHRA; CDR2 reads YSYEKL. The CDR3 totals 15 residues. Unmatched junction bases numbered 6, after V lost 3 bases and J lost 2 bases.

The CDR3 region has the DNA TGCGCCAGCAGCCCGACGACTAGAACCTACAATGAGCAGTTCTTC. Its protein is CASSPTTRTYNEQFF. J is TRBJ2-1 and V is TRBV5-1; TRBD2 might be the D (6 bases). V shed 4 bases and J shed 2 bases, with 13 bases lying between them. Germline values: CDR1 SGHRS, CDR2 YFSETQ. The length of the CDR3 is 15 residues.

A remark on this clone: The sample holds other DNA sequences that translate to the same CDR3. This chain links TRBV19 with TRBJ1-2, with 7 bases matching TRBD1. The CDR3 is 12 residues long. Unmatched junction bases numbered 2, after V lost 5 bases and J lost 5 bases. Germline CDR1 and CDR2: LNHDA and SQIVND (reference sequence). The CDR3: CASSDRVYGYTF. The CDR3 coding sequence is TGTGCCAGTAGTGACAGGGTATATGGCTACACCTTC.

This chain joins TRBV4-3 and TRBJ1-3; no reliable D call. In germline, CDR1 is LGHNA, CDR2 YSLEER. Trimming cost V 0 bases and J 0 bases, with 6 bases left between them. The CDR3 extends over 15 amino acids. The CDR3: CASSQDNTSGNTIYF. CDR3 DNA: TGCGCCAGCAGCCAAGACAACACCTCTGGAAACACCATATATTTT.

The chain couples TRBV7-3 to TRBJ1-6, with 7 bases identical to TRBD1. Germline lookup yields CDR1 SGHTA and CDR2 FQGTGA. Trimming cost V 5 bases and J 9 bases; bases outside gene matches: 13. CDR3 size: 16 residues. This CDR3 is CASSPRADRDLSPLHF. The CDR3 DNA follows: TGTGCCAGCAGCCCGAGAGCCGACAGGGACCTTTCACCCCTCCACTTT.

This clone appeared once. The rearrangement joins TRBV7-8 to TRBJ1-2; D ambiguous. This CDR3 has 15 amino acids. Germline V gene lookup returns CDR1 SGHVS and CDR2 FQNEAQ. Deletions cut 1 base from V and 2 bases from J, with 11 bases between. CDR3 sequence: CASSLVDTANYGYTF. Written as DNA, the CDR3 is TGTGCCAGCAGCTTAGTAGACACAGCAAACTATGGCTACACCTTC.

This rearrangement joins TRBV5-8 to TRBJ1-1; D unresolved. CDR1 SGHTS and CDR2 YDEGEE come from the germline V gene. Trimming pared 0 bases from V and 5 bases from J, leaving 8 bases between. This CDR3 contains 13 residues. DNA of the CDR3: TGTGCCAGCAGCTTGGACGGGAGAACTGAAGCTTTCTTT. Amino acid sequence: CASSLDGRTEAFF.